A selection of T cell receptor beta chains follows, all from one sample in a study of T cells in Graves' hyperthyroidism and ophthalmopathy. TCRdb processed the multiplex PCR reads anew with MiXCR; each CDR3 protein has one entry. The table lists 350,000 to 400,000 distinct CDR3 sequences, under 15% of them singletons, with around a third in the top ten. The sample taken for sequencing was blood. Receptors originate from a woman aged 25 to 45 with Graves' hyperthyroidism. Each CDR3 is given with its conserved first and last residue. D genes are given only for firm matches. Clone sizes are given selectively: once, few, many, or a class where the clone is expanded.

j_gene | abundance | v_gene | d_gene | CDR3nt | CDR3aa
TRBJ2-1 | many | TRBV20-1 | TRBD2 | TGCAGTGCACTTGATCTAGCGGGAGGCTCCTACAATGAGCAGTTCTTC | CSALDLAGGSYNEQFF
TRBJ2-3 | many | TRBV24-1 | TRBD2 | TGTGCCACCAGTGATCGCGGACTAGCGGGAGGGATTAGCACAGATACGCAGTATTTT | CATSDRGLAGGISTDTQYF
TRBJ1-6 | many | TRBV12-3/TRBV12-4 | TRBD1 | TGTGCCAGCATGACCGGGACAGTGAATTCACCCCTCCACTTT | CASMTGTVNSPLHF
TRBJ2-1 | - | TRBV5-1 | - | TGCACCAGCAGCTTGGGGATAGCCTACAATGAGCAGTTCTTC | CTSSLGIAYNEQFF
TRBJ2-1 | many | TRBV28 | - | TGTGCCAGCAGCTTCCTGGACAGTTCATACGGGGATGAGCAGTTCTTC | CASSFLDSSYGDEQFF
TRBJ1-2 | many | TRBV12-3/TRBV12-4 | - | TGTGCCAGCACCGGGCCGGGTTACTATGGCTACACCTTC | CASTGPGYYGYTF
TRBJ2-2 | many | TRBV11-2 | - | TGTGCCAGCAGCTTAGGTGGGACGAACACCGGGGAGCTGTTTTTT | CASSLGGTNTGELFF
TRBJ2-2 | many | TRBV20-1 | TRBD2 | TGCAGTGCTAGGGCAGCGGGAGGGCCAAGGGGGGAGCTGTTTTTT | CSARAAGGPRGELFF
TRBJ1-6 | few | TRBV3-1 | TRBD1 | TGTGCCAGCAGAGGGACAGTAGGATACTTTAGGAATTCACCCCTCCACTTT | CASRGTVGYFRNSPLHF
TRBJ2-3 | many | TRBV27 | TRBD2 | TGTGCCAGCAGTTTGGGAGCGGGACGTAGCACAGATACGCAGTATTTT | CASSLGAGRSTDTQYF
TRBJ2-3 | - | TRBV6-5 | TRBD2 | TGTGCCAGCAGTTTCCCGGAACTAGCGGGAGGAACAGATACGCAGTATTTT | CASSFPELAGGTDTQYF
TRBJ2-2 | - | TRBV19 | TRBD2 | TGTGCCAGTAGTATAGATGGCGGGAGAGGGACCGGGGAGCTGTTTTTT | CASSIDGGRGTGELFF
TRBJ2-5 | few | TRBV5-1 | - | TGCGCCAGCAGCTTGGGCGCAGTGTACCAAGAGACCCAGTACTTC | CASSLGAVYQETQYF
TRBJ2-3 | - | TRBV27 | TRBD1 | TGTGCCAGCGGAGAAACAGGGGGCCCAGATACGCAGTATTTT | CASGETGGPDTQYF
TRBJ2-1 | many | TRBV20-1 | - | TGCAGTGCTAGAAAACTCGCGGAACAAGGGGATGAGCAGTTCTTC | CSARKLAEQGDEQFF
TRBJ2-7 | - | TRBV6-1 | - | TGTGCCAGCAGAAAAAAATACGAGCAGTACTTC | CASRKKYEQYF
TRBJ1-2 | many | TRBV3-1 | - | TGTGCCAGCGGACCCGAAGGGTTTAACTATGGCTACACCTTC | CASGPEGFNYGYTF